These T cell receptor beta chains were read from a single sample in a study of T cell responses to AZD1222 COVID-19 vaccine. Generated by immunoSEQ multiplex PCR, the TCRdb table keeps only in-frame clones and is missing some. The sample holds 100,000 to 150,000 clones, 89% seen once. This sample comprised peripheral blood, obtained on day 0 of AZD1222 vaccination. The receptor source for this set is an adult in good health. The CDR3 runs from the conserved cysteine through the conserved F or W. Each record gives: J gene, D gene, V gene, clone size, CDR3 length, CDR3 DNA, CDR3 protein. The D gene is left open where the match is weak. Size is stated for part of the rows, as once, few or many counts, or as a class when the clone is expanded.

J: TRBJ2-5; D: TRBD1; V: TRBV24-1; size: -; length: 12; DNA: TGTGCTACGTACAGGGGACAAGAGACCCAGTACTTC; CDR3: CATYRGQETQYF
J: TRBJ2-7; D: -; V: TRBV4-1; size: -; length: 12; DNA: TGCGCCAGCAGCCAAGATTCTAGTTTTCAATACTTC; CDR3: CASSQDSSFQYF
J: TRBJ2-1; D: TRBD2; V: TRBV2; size: -; length: 17; DNA: TGTGCCAGCAGGGCCGGACTAGCGGGACGCTCTTACAATGAGCAGTTCTTC; CDR3: CASRAGLAGRSYNEQFF
J: TRBJ2-7; D: -; V: TRBV6-5; size: -; length: 14; DNA: TGTGCCAGCAGTTACTCTGGTCAGGTATACGAGCAGTACTTC; CDR3: CASSYSGQVYEQYF
J: TRBJ2-3; D: -; V: TRBV7-2; size: -; length: 14; DNA: TGTGCCAGCAGCTTACGACAGCCCACAGATACGCAGTATTTT; CDR3: CASSLRQPTDTQYF
J: TRBJ1-1; D: -; V: TRBV27; size: -; length: 13; DNA: TGTGCCAGCAGTTTACGACAGAACACTGAAGCTTTCTTT; CDR3: CASSLRQNTEAFF
J: TRBJ2-2; D: TRBD1; V: TRBV5-1; size: once; length: 17; DNA: TGCGCCAGCAGCTTGCGGGAATGGGACAGGCACACCGGGGAGCTGTTTTTT; CDR3: CASSLREWDRHTGELFF
J: TRBJ1-3; D: -; V: TRBV5-5; size: -; length: 17; DNA: TGTGCCAGCAGCTTGGCTTTCGTGTATAGCTCTGGAAACACCATATATTTT; CDR3: CASSLAFVYSSGNTIYF
J: TRBJ2-6; D: -; V: TRBV30; size: once; length: 17; DNA: TGTGCCTGGAGTGACACTTGGTCCTCCTCTGGGGCCAACGTCCTGACTTTC; CDR3: CAWSDTWSSSGANVLTF
J: TRBJ1-5; D: TRBD1; V: TRBV10-3; size: -; length: 21; DNA: TGTGCCATCAGTCCTTACCTACCGGGACAGGGTACTTACGATAGCAATCAGCCCCAGCATTTT; CDR3: CAISPYLPGQGTYDSNQPQHF
J: TRBJ2-7; D: TRBD2; V: TRBV6-5; size: -; length: 14; DNA: TGTGCCAGCCGAGGACTAGCGGCCTCCTACGAGCAGTACTTC; CDR3: CASRGLAASYEQYF
J: TRBJ2-7; D: TRBD1; V: TRBV15; size: -; length: 14; DNA: TGTGCCACCAGCAGACTCGGGACAGGGTACGAGCAGTACTTC; CDR3: CATSRLGTGYEQYF
J: TRBJ1-2; D: -; V: TRBV29-1; size: -; length: 12; DNA: TGCAGCGTTGAAGATCAGGGAGGTGGCTACACCTTC; CDR3: CSVEDQGGGYTF
J: TRBJ1-2; D: -; V: TRBV19; size: -; length: 12; DNA: TGTGCCGTCGAACAGGAGTTCTATGGCTACACCTTC; CDR3: CAVEQEFYGYTF
J: TRBJ1-2; D: TRBD1; V: TRBV28; size: -; length: 20; DNA: TGTGCCAGCAGTTTCTCTGGGAACAGGGGAGGAACTATGGGTCGTTATGGCTACACCTTC; CDR3: CASSFSGNRGGTMGRYGYTF
J: TRBJ2-4; D: TRBD1; V: TRBV18; size: -; length: 16; DNA: TGTGCCAGCTCACCCCGGGACAGGGGGCGAGAAAACATTCAGTACTTC; CDR3: CASSPRDRGRENIQYF
J: TRBJ1-1; D: -; V: TRBV6-2/TRBV6-3; size: -; length: 15; DNA: TGTGCCAGCAGTCCCCACGGGGGGGTACGGACTGAAGCTTTCTTT; CDR3: CASSPHGGVRTEAFF
J: TRBJ1-2; D: -; V: TRBV28; size: -; length: 17; DNA: TGTGCCAGCCGACCGTCCGTGGGGCAGGGAGGTGCCTATGGCTACACCTTC; CDR3: CASRPSVGQGGAYGYTF
J: TRBJ1-2; D: -; V: TRBV3-1/TRBV3-2; size: -; length: 15; DNA: TGTGCCAGCAGCCAATCGCCACCTCCTAACTATGGCTACACCTTC; CDR3: CASSQSPPPNYGYTF
J: TRBJ2-5; D: TRBD2; V: TRBV12-5; size: once; length: 13; DNA: TGTGCTAGTGGAGCTGGGGGGGTCGGGCCCCAGTACTTC; CDR3: CASGAGGVGPQYF
J: TRBJ2-1; D: TRBD1; V: TRBV5-6; size: -; length: 15; DNA: TGTGCCAGCAGCTCGCCGGGACAGGGGGCTCTTGAGCAGTTCTTC; CDR3: CASSSPGQGALEQFF
J: TRBJ1-2; D: TRBD1; V: TRBV2; size: -; length: 17; DNA: TGTGCCAGCAGTGATACGAAGGATATGACAGGGAGGTATGGCTACACCTTC; CDR3: CASSDTKDMTGRYGYTF
J: TRBJ1-3; D: TRBD1; V: TRBV25-1; size: -; length: 14; DNA: TGTGCCAGCACCTGGACAGGGTCCGGAAACACCATATATTTT; CDR3: CASTWTGSGNTIYF
J: TRBJ2-3; D: TRBD2; V: TRBV11-3; size: -; length: 19; DNA: TGTGCCAGCAGCATTTTAGCGGGCCGGAACGGAGACCTCACAGATACGCAGTATTTT; CDR3: CASSILAGRNGDLTDTQYF
J: TRBJ1-2; D: -; V: TRBV5-1; size: -; length: 14; DNA: TGCGCCAGCAGCTCCCGGGACCCTAATTATGGCTACACCTTC; CDR3: CASSSRDPNYGYTF
J: TRBJ2-2; D: -; V: TRBV11-3; size: -; length: 20; DNA: TGTGCCAGCAGCTTAGCCCAAACAGGGAATCTCCGTCGGAACACCGGGGAGCTGTTTTTT; CDR3: CASSLAQTGNLRRNTGELFF
J: TRBJ2-1; D: TRBD2; V: TRBV27; size: -; length: 14; DNA: TGTGCCAGCAGTCTCCCGACTAGCGTCAATGAGCAGTTCTTC; CDR3: CASSLPTSVNEQFF
J: TRBJ2-3; D: -; V: TRBV5-1; size: -; length: 15; DNA: TGCGCCTGTCAGGAGGGAGCGGGCCGCACAGATACGCAGTATTTT; CDR3: CACQEGAGRTDTQYF
J: TRBJ1-1; D: -; V: TRBV5-6; size: -; length: 16; DNA: TGTGCCAGCAGCTTGGCCGCGATGGCCATGAACACTGAAGCTTTCTTT; CDR3: CASSLAAMAMNTEAFF
J: TRBJ2-2; D: -; V: TRBV18; size: few; length: 15; DNA: TGTGCCAGCTCACCACAGGGCCTGAACACCGGGGAGCTGTTTTTT; CDR3: CASSPQGLNTGELFF
J: TRBJ1-2; D: -; V: TRBV7-2; size: -; length: 17; DNA: TGTGCCAGCAGCTTAGGGAGTCGGAGGGAGACTAACTATGGCTACACCTTC; CDR3: CASSLGSRRETNYGYTF
J: TRBJ2-7; D: TRBD1; V: TRBV6-5; size: once; length: 14; DNA: TGTGCCAGCAGGATCGGGACAGGGACCTACGAGCAGTACTTC; CDR3: CASRIGTGTYEQYF
J: TRBJ2-7; D: TRBD1; V: TRBV28; size: -; length: 14; DNA: TGTGCCAGCAGCCTTGGTCAGGGGGCCTACGAGCAGTACTTC; CDR3: CASSLGQGAYEQYF
J: TRBJ2-7; D: TRBD2; V: TRBV15; size: -; length: 15; DNA: TGTGCCACCAGCAGAGGAGGTTGGACTAGCGGGCGTGCAGAGTTC; CDR3: CATSRGGWTSGRAEF
J: TRBJ1-4; D: -; V: TRBV7-9; size: few; length: 17; DNA: TGTGCCAGCAGCTTAGGGAGGGGGACTGTGACGAGTGAAAAACTGTTTTTT; CDR3: CASSLGRGTVTSEKLFF
J: TRBJ1-1; D: -; V: TRBV24-1; size: -; length: 13; DNA: TGTGCCACCAGTGATCCCCCGGGGACTGAAGCTTTCTTT; CDR3: CATSDPPGTEAFF
J: TRBJ1-4; D: -; V: TRBV10-1; size: -; length: 14; DNA: TGCGCCAGCAGTGATTCCGGGGGCGGCGAAAAACTGTTTTTT; CDR3: CASSDSGGGEKLFF